The 20 T cell receptor beta chains in this list originate from one sample, sequenced in a study of early stage breast cancer tumors. This table comes from immunoSEQ multiplex PCR, and its TCRdb copy is limited to in-frame clones, with some not included. The data contain 60,000 to 80,000 clones, around four fifths of them singletons. The sequencing sample was made of blood. The receptor set was obtained from a person between 60 and 69 years old with breast cancer.

This clone has more than one count but fewer than ten. This chain joins TRBV30 and TRBJ1-3; D is unresolved. The V gene lost 3 bases and the J gene lost 5 bases, with 2 bases spanning the gap. Germline CDR1 reads GTSNPN; CDR2 reads SVGIG (reference sequence). The CDR3 consists of 10 residues. The DNA of the CDR3 is TGTGCCTGGAGCAGAAACACCATATATTTT. Amino acids: CAWSRNTIYF.

The chain has TRBV19 and TRBJ2-1, with TRBD2 matching over 10 bases. Germline-derived CDR1 and CDR2 are LNHDA and SQIVND (reference sequence). Unmatched junction bases numbered 15, after V lost 4 bases and J lost 9 bases. CDR3 length equals 17 residues. CDR3 sequence: CASSTRTSGGHLGEQFF. The CDR3 DNA is TGTGCCAGTAGTACCCGGACTAGCGGAGGCCATTTGGGTGAGCAGTTCTTC.

The rearrangement joins TRBV29-1 to TRBJ2-7; TRBD1 matches at 7 bases. Germline trimming cut 4 bases from V and 2 bases from J; bases unmatched to any gene: 11. Germline V gene data show CDR1 as SQVTM and CDR2 as ANQGSEA. The CDR3 covers 15 residues. CDR3 loop: CSVGGYRDSPYEQYF. In nucleotides, the CDR3 is TGCAGCGTTGGAGGATACCGGGACAGTCCCTACGAGCAGTACTTC.

Only a few counts were recorded for this clone. The chain uses TRBV9 and TRBJ1-5; D is unclear. V lost 0 bases and J 5 bases, leaving 9 bases between the germline ends. Germline values: CDR1 SGDLS, CDR2 YYNGEE. This CDR3 region has 14 residues. CDR3 in amino acids: CASSVGGNHQPQHF. The CDR3 region has the DNA TGTGCCAGCAGCGTAGGAGGGAATCATCAGCCCCAGCATTTT.

The V call is TRBV10-3, the J call TRBJ2-5; 9 bases align to TRBD1. Germline CDR1 is ENHRY and CDR2 is SYGVKD. This CDR3 contains 16 residues. V lost 4 bases, J lost 5 bases, and 11 bases stayed unmatched. CDR3 loop: CAISGVGTGGVETQYF. CDR3 nucleotides: TGTGCCATCAGTGGCGTCGGAACAGGGGGCGTGGAGACCCAGTACTTC.

The gene calls are TRBV27 and TRBJ2-3; TRBD1 is a possible D gene (5 bases). V lost 6 bases and J 3 bases, leaving 22 bases between the germline ends. The germline V gene has CDR1 MNHEY and CDR2 SMNVEV (reference sequence). There are 17 residues in the CDR3. The CDR3 DNA sequence: TGTGCCAGCAGCCCTAACCAATGGACATCAGGGACAGATACGCAGTATTTT. Its protein is CASSPNQWTSGTDTQYF.

This clone came up once. The chain links TRBV5-4 to TRBJ1-2, with TRBD1 matching 10 bases. In germline, CDR1 is SGHNT, CDR2 YYREEE (reference sequence). The CDR3 is 17 residues long. Losses at the gene ends were 0 bases for V and 4 bases for J; bases not matched to a gene: 9. This CDR3 is CASSLGGDRGKVYGYTF. Here the CDR3 DNA reads TGTGCCAGCAGCTTGGGGGGGGACAGGGGAAAGGTCTATGGCTACACCTTC.

The genes are TRBV19 and TRBJ2-7; D is tentatively TRBD1 or TRBD2 (5 bases each). V lost 6 bases to trimming and J lost 2 bases, with 20 bases between them. From germline, CDR1 is LNHDA and CDR2 SQIVND (reference sequence). This CDR3 contains 16 residues. The CDR3 reads CASSPLPGTGPYEQYF. CDR3 DNA sequence: TGTGCCAGTAGCCCTTTACCAGGGACGGGGCCCTACGAGCAGTACTTC. The full variable domain, in which reference TRBV19 and TRBJ2-7 provide the parts outside the CDR3, is DGGITQSPKYLFRKEGQNVTLSCEQNLNHDAMYWYRQDPGQGLRLIYYSQIVNDFQKGDIAEGYSVSREKKESFPLTVTSAQKNPTAFYLCASSPLPGTGPYEQYFGPGTRLTVT.

The rearrangement links TRBV18 to TRBJ1-4; a possible D gene is TRBD1 (6 bases). The CDR3 covers 13 residues. V was cut by 6 bases and J by 6 bases, with 11 bases left in between. The germline V gene has CDR1 KGHSH and CDR2 LQKENI. The CDR3 spells CASSRTEDEKLFF. The DNA of the CDR3 is TGTGCCAGCTCCCGGACAGAAGATGAAAAACTGTTTTTT.

The genes are TRBV20-1 and TRBJ2-5; D is possibly TRBD1 (6 bases). The CDR3 extends over 11 amino acids. Germline loops: CDR1 DFQATT, CDR2 SNEGSKA (reference sequence). Trimming cost V 7 bases and J 5 bases, with 11 bases left between them. CDR3 DNA sequence: TGCAGTGAACTGGGGGCGGAGACCCAGTACTTC. Its protein product is CSELGAETQYF.

The V gene is TRBV30, the J gene TRBJ1-1; perhaps TRBD1 as D (6 bases). CDR1 is GTSNPN, CDR2 SVGIG, per germline (reference sequence). The CDR3 is 11 amino acids. V lost 7 bases and J 3 bases, leaving 9 bases between the germline ends. The CDR3 nucleotides are TGTGCCTTAGGGGGGGACACTGAAGCTTTCTTT. Encoded protein: CALGGDTEAFF.

The gene calls are TRBV6-6 and TRBJ2-7, with 9 bases matching TRBD1. Germline-derived CDR1 and CDR2 are MNHNY and SVGAGI (reference sequence). CDR3 length: 16 residues. Trimming removed 2 bases from V and 4 bases from J; junction bases left unmatched: 9. The CDR3 loop reads CASSYTEGQGGYEQYF. CDR3 bases: TGTGCCAGCAGTTACACTGAGGGACAGGGTGGTTACGAGCAGTACTTC.

J is TRBJ1-5 and V is TRBV6-1; a possible D gene is TRBD1 (5 bases). This CDR3 comprises 14 residues. V was pared by 4 bases and J by 6 bases, with 13 bases between. From germline, CDR1 is MNHNS and CDR2 SASEGT. CDR3 in amino acids: CASSGTRGVQPQHF. The CDR3 DNA follows: TGTGCCAGCAGTGGAACGCGGGGGGTTCAGCCCCAGCATTTT.

This chain uses TRBV29-1 with TRBJ2-7, with 7 bases matching TRBD1. Germline values: CDR1 SQVTM, CDR2 ANQGSEA. Trimming took 6 bases from V and 5 from J; bases not matched to a gene: 7. CDR3 length equals 12 residues. The CDR3 sequence is CSVGQVLDEQYF. DNA for the CDR3: TGCAGCGTCGGACAGGTTCTGGACGAGCAGTACTTC.

This clone was detected only a few times. V and J are TRBV27 and TRBJ1-5; D gene unclear. The CDR3 runs 13 residues. Per germline, CDR1 MNHEY and CDR2 SMNVEV (reference sequence). The germline V and J ends were trimmed by 6 bases and 9 bases, with 15 bases remaining between them. The CDR3 sequence: CASRELAGRPQHF. The CDR3 bases are TGTGCCAGCAGGGAGCTCGCCGGGAGGCCCCAGCATTTT.

The chain couples TRBV2 to TRBJ1-5; TRBD1 agrees at 8 bases. CDR1 is SNHLY and CDR2 is FYNNEI in the germline V gene. The V segment lost 6 bases and the J segment 1 base; nucleotides outside the gene matches: 14. This CDR3 has 18 residues. This CDR3 is CASRKTGERIVSNQPQHF. CDR3 sequence (DNA): TGTGCCAGCAGAAAGACAGGGGAAAGGATCGTGAGCAATCAGCCCCAGCATTTT. Supplemented by reference TRBV2 and TRBJ1-5, the full variable domain reads EPEVTQTPSHQVTQMGQEVILRCVPISNHLYFYWYRQILGQKVEFLVSFYNNEISEKSEIFDDQFSVERPDGSNFTLKIRSTKLEDSAMYFCASRKTGERIVSNQPQHFGDGTRLSIL.

The rearrangement uses TRBV19 and TRBJ2-7, with D possibly TRBD2 on 6 matching bases. Trimming removed 1 base from V and 3 bases from J, with 7 bases in between. Germline loops: CDR1 LNHDA, CDR2 SQIVND (reference sequence). The CDR3 has 13 amino acids. Written as DNA, the CDR3 is TGTGCCAGTAGTATAGGGGGACTCTACGAGCAGTACTTC. Amino acids: CASSIGGLYEQYF.

The rearrangement links TRBV28 to TRBJ1-1; 9 bases match TRBD1. J gave up 8 bases and V 7 bases, and 11 bases lay outside the gene matches. The CDR3 has 14 residues. The germline V gene has CDR1 MDHEN and CDR2 SYDVKM. The CDR3 here is CASTAIPGQGEAFF. In nucleotides, the CDR3 is TGTGCCAGCACCGCTATTCCGGGACAGGGCGAAGCTTTCTTT.

This clone has more than one count but fewer than ten. The rearrangement links TRBV19 to TRBJ1-5; D is ambiguous. Germline CDR1 and CDR2: LNHDA and SQIVND (reference sequence). V shed 9 bases and J shed 0 bases, with 15 bases lying between them. The CDR3 loop spans 15 amino acids. CDR3 residues: CASSDGPYSNQPQHF. In DNA form, the CDR3 reads TGTGCCAGCTCTGACGGCCCTTATAGCAATCAGCCCCAGCATTTT.

The chain has TRBV19 and TRBJ2-6; D gene ambiguous. Trimming left V 7 bases short and J 1 base short, with 8 bases between. Germline lookup yields CDR1 LNHDA and CDR2 SQIVND (reference sequence). The CDR3 sequence is 14 residues long. The CDR3 DNA reads as TGTGCCAGTATGGTAGTTTCTGGGGCCAACGTCCTGACTTTC. Translated: CASMVVSGANVLTF.